A single sample gave rise to the 2 T cell receptor beta chains below, sequenced in a study of metastatic and nonmetastatic thyroid tumors. TCRdb ran MiXCR on the PCR reads. Counted here are 15,000 to 20,000 clones, 15% to 19% occurring once; the ten biggest clones make up around a sixth. Every patient underwent thyroid surgery untreated. The sequenced material came from blood. These TCRs come from a female donor with papillary thyroid cancer or a benign thyroid nodule (not recorded which). Some clones in this sample may be carry-over from other donors' samples.

The sample holds many counts of this clone. Because it lacks the conserved phenylalanine or tryptophan at the end, this CDR3 is likely a read error. The chain recombines TRBV12-3 or TRBV12-4 with TRBJ2-7, with 8 bases fitting TRBD2. The CDR3 sequence is 15 residues long. Germline trimming cut 2 bases from V and 8 bases from J; bases unmatched to any gene: 11. The CDR3 nucleotides read TGTGCCAGCAGTTTAACCGGGACTAGGGAGGTGAAGCAGTACCTC. It is translated as CASSLTGTREVKQYL.

This clone appeared many times. The chain joins TRBV19 to TRBJ2-1, with TRBD2 matching over 11 bases. The ends lost 4 bases at V and 6 bases at J; junction bases unmatched: 5. Germline CDR1 and CDR2: LNHDA and SQIVND (reference sequence). The CDR3 is 15 residues long. The CDR3 DNA reads TGTGCCAGTAGTAATAGCGGGAGGGCCGGCAATGAGCAGTTCTTC. Its translation is CASSNSGRAGNEQFF.